This TCR beta chain was identified during a study of T cell responses to AZD1222 COVID-19 vaccine. The table came from immunoSEQ multiplex PCR; TCRdb's copy has only in-frame clones and leaves some out. Among about 150,000 clones listed, 88% were seen once. The germline V gene has CDR1 LNHDA and CDR2 SQIVND (reference sequence). This CDR3 comprises 14 residues. With 9 bases clipped from V and 2 bases from J, the junction kept 7 bases outside the gene matches. On this clone: Its cognate antigen is unknown.

Points from the study as a whole: The breadth and depth of Spike-specific TCRs increased once two AZD1222 doses had been given.

The clonotype was recovered from an adult in good health. The chain recombines TRBV19 with TRBJ2-7, with TRBD1 identical over 10 bases. The specimen was peripheral blood, collected on day 0 of AZD1222 vaccination. The CDR3 nucleotides read TGTGCCAGCAGAGACAGGGGGCCGACCTACGAGCAGTACTTC. It codes for CASRDRGPTYEQYF.